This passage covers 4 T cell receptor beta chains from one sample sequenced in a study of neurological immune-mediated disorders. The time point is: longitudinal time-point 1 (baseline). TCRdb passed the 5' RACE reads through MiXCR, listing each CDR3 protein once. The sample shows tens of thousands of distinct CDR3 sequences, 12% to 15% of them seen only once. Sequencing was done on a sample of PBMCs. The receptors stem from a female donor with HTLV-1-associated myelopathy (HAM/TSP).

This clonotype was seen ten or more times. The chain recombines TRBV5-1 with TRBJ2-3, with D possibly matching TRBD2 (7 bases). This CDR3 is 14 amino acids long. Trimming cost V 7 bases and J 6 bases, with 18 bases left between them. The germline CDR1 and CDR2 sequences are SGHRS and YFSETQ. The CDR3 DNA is TGCGCCAGCCTTCGAGGGGGGGCCTGGGATACGCAGTATTTT. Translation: CASLRGGAWDTQYF.

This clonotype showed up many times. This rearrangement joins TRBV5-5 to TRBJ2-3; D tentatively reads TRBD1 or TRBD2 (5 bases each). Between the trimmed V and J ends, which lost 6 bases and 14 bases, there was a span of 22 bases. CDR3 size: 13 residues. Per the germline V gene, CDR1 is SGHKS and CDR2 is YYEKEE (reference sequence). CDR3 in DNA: TGTGCCAGCAAATCGACCGGGACGGCGGCGCCGTATTTT. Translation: CASKSTGTAAPYF.

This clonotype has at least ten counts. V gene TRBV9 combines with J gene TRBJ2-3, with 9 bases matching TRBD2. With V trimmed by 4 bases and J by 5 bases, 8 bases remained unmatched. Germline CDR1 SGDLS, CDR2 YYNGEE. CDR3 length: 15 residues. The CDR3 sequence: CASSSRGGAGDTQYF. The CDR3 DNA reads TGTGCCAGCAGCAGTCGCGGGGGGGCAGGAGATACGCAGTATTTT. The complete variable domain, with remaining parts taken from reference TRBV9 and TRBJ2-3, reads DSGVTQTPKHLITATGQRVTLRCSPRSGDLSVYWYQQSLDQGLQFLIQYYNGEERAKGNILERFSAQQFPDLHSELNLSSLELGDSALYFCASSSRGGAGDTQYFGPGTRLTVL.

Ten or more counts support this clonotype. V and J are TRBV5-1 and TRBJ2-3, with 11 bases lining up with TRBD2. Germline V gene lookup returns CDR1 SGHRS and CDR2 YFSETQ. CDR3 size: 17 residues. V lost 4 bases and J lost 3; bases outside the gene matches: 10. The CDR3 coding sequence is TGCGCCAGCAGCGCTGCCGGGGCTAGCGGGGGGACAGATACGCAGTATTTT. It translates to CASSAAGASGGTDTQYF.